The 30 T cell receptor beta chains below come from one sample, sequenced in a study of T cells in severe cutaneous drug reactions. The donors had carbamazepine-induced Stevens-Johnson syndrome or toxic epidermal necrolysis. The iRepertoire multiplex PCR system with TCR subtype-specific primers built both bulk and single-cell libraries. For each CDR3 protein, TCRdb gives one entry from its re-call of the multiplex PCR reads, without DNA. The sample table sets out tens of thousands of distinct CDR3 sequences. The specimen sequenced was PBMCs. The receptors were gathered from a human donor with toxic epidermal necrolysis, a severe cutaneous drug reaction.

The chain employs TRBV28 and TRBJ2-7; the TCRdb D gene call, TRBD1, has no DNA to confirm it. CDR3 length: 13 residues. The germline V gene has CDR1 MDHEN and CDR2 SYDVKM. The CDR3 loop is CASSSRTGYEQYF.

The chain couples TRBV7-6 to TRBJ2-1; the D gene TCRdb calls, TRBD2, cannot be checked with no DNA. The germline V gene encodes CDR1 SGHVS and CDR2 FNYEAQ. The CDR3 loop spans 17 amino acids. The CDR3 loop reads CASSHLPDRGSYNEQFF.

The V call is TRBV10-3, the J call TRBJ2-7; TCRdb lists TRBD2, though no DNA is available to test this call. Germline CDR1 reads ENHRY; CDR2 reads SYGVKD. The CDR3 has 17 residues. CDR3: CAISESGSSSGRDEQYF.

Judged by frequency, this clonotype is medium-sized. J is TRBJ2-7 and V is TRBV7-8; no DNA is available, so the TRBD1 call from TCRdb remains unchecked. The length of the CDR3 is 14 residues. Germline lookup yields CDR1 SGHVS and CDR2 FQNEAQ. The CDR3: CASSSGQGSHEQYF.

The rearrangement uses TRBV6-6 and TRBJ2-5; no DNA is available, so the TRBD1 call from TCRdb remains unchecked. This CDR3 region has 13 residues. Germline V gives CDR1 MNHNY, CDR2 SVGAGI (reference sequence). The CDR3 region is CASRRDSQETQYF.

The V gene is TRBV29-1, the J gene TRBJ2-1; the D call of TRBD2 rests on TCRdb alone, since no DNA is present to check it. The CDR3 spans 20 residues. Germline CDR1 is SQVTM and CDR2 is ANQGSEA. This CDR3 reads CSVEGASAFRLAGGVNEQFF.

The CDR3 spells CASSLEGTAHSGNTIYF. J is TRBJ1-3 and V is TRBV7-2. Germline assignment: CDR1 SGHTA and CDR2 FQGNSA. The CDR3 covers 17 residues.

The V gene is TRBV9, the J gene TRBJ2-1; as DNA is missing, the TRBD1 call by TCRdb cannot be tested. Germline values: CDR1 SGDLS, CDR2 YYNGEE. The CDR3 consists of 15 residues. The CDR3 reads CASSSGRGVYNEQFF.

The V gene is TRBV6-4, the J gene TRBJ2-1; TCRdb lists TRBD2, though no DNA is available to test this call. The CDR3 runs to 14 residues. CDR1 is MRHNA and CDR2 is SNTAGT in the germline V gene. The CDR3 loop is CASSDQTSGSQQFF.

The gene calls are TRBV7-3 and TRBJ1-3. The germline V gene encodes CDR1 SGHTA and CDR2 FQGTGA. CDR3 length: 16 residues. The CDR3 sequence: CASSSLRGGRGNTIYF.

This clonotype is medium-sized (0.01 to 0.1%) by frequency. The chain joins TRBV5-6 to TRBJ1-4; TCRdb lists TRBD1, though no DNA is available to test this call. This CDR3 is built from 15 residues. Germline values: CDR1 SGHDT, CDR2 YYEEEE. The CDR3 sequence is CASSFWTGGNEKLFF.

This clonotype counts as medium-sized by frequency. The chain joins TRBV7-8 to TRBJ1-5. Germline V gives CDR1 SGHVS, CDR2 FQNEAQ. The CDR3 runs to 14 residues. CDR3 sequence reads: CASSLVHSNQPQHF.

The CDR3 is CASSAPAPGLEETQYF. The chain is built from TRBV9 and TRBJ2-5; TCRdb reports TRBD2, a call that lacks DNA to check it against. CDR1 SGDLS and CDR2 YYNGEE come from the germline V gene. The CDR3 totals 16 residues.

The chain is built from TRBV20-1 and TRBJ1-1; TCRdb gives TRBD1 as the D gene, but with no DNA this cannot be confirmed. Germline CDR1 and CDR2: DFQATT and SNEGSKA (reference sequence). CDR3 length: 15 residues. CDR3: CSAIDRVLEPTEAFF.

The rearrangement uses TRBV29-1 and TRBJ2-7. Per the germline V gene, CDR1 is SQVTM and CDR2 is ANQGSEA. This CDR3 comprises 11 residues. CDR3 sequence: CSVEAAYEQYF.

The chain links TRBV11-2 to TRBJ1-4; without DNA, the TCRdb call of TRBD1 cannot be checked. The CDR3 has 20 residues. CDR1 is SGHAT and CDR2 is FQNNGV in the germline V gene. CDR3: CASSPGRGRGQQSTNEKLFF.

The chain joins TRBV4-1 to TRBJ2-4; TCRdb picks TRBD1, but there is no DNA to check that call. The CDR3 spans 17 residues. Germline loops: CDR1 MGHRA, CDR2 YSYEKL. This CDR3 reads CASSFSGTVLAKNIQYF.

The chain joins TRBV28 to TRBJ2-7; with no DNA, the TCRdb D assignment of TRBD2 cannot be verified. CDR3 length: 14 amino acids. CDR1 and CDR2 (germline): MDHEN, SYDVKM. This CDR3 is CASSLTAVQAEQYF.

The V gene is TRBV29-1, the J gene TRBJ2-7; the TCRdb D gene call, TRBD1, has no DNA to confirm it. The CDR3 is 14 residues long. Germline values: CDR1 SQVTM, CDR2 ANQGSEA. The CDR3 loop is CSVGGTGYPYEQYF.

The genes are TRBV6-5 and TRBJ2-1; the D gene TCRdb calls, TRBD2, cannot be checked with no DNA. In germline, CDR1 is MNHEY, CDR2 SVGAGI. The CDR3 is made up of 19 amino acids. CDR3 protein: CASSSGLAGVGLQLGEQFF.

The chain is built from TRBV6-1 and TRBJ1-1. Germline CDR1 MNHNS, CDR2 SASEGT. This CDR3 is built from 15 residues. The CDR3 spells CASSDPDIGNTEAFF.

The chain joins TRBV11-2 to TRBJ2-5. The CDR3 length is 15 residues. CDR1 is SGHAT and CDR2 is FQNNGV in the germline V gene. This chain's CDR3 is CASSLRAVSQETQYF.

The CDR3 loop is CASSLSSSGSSYNEQFF. This sequence joins TRBV28 and TRBJ2-1; TCRdb proposes TRBD2, but this gene call is untestable without DNA. Germline CDR1 and CDR2: MDHEN and SYDVKM. This CDR3 is built from 17 residues.

CDR3 loop: CASSQEEGGNSPLHF. The chain uses TRBV4-2 and TRBJ1-6; TCRdb's D call, TRBD1, is unchecked because there is no DNA. The germline V gene has CDR1 LGHNA and CDR2 YNFKEQ. This CDR3 has 15 amino acids.

The genes are TRBV19 and TRBJ2-4; TCRdb gives TRBD2 as the D gene, but with no DNA this cannot be confirmed. Germline V gene lookup returns CDR1 LNHDA and CDR2 SQIVND (reference sequence). The CDR3 length is 17 residues. The CDR3 loop is CASSTSVAGLAKNIQYF.

This chain connects TRBV19 to TRBJ2-7; checking the TCRdb D call of TRBD1 is not possible without DNA. Germline V gene sequence: CDR1 LNHDA, CDR2 SQIVND (reference sequence). This CDR3 comprises 15 residues. The chain's CDR3 is CASSSTGRSSYEQYF. Supplemented by reference TRBV19 and TRBJ2-7, the full variable domain reads DGGITQSPKYLFRKEGQNVTLSCEQNLNHDAMYWYRQDPGQGLRLIYYSQIVNDFQKGDIAEGYSVSREKKESFPLTVTSAQKNPTAFYLCASSSTGRSSYEQYFGPGTRLTVT.

The chain employs TRBV29-1 and TRBJ1-5; with no DNA, the TCRdb D assignment of TRBD1 cannot be verified. The germline V gene has CDR1 SQVTM and CDR2 ANQGSEA. The CDR3 runs 13 residues. The chain's CDR3 is CSVASGFDQPQHF.

This chain connects TRBV24-1 to TRBJ1-5. Germline values: CDR1 KGHDR, CDR2 SFDVKD. The CDR3 has 13 residues. The CDR3 protein is CATSVGGGQPQHF.

The chain combines TRBV24-1 with TRBJ2-5. Per the germline V gene, CDR1 is KGHDR and CDR2 is SFDVKD. CDR3 length equals 14 residues. CDR3 residues: CATSEAANQETQYF.

This chain joins TRBV5-1 and TRBJ2-1; checking the TCRdb D call of TRBD1 is not possible without DNA. The CDR3 is 14 residues long. Germline V gene lookup returns CDR1 SGHRS and CDR2 YFSETQ. The CDR3 sequence: CASSPTGGDDEQFF. Complete variable domain (other parts from reference TRBV5-1 and TRBJ2-1): KAGVTQTPRYLIKTRGQQVTLSCSPISGHRSVSWYQQTPGQGLQFLFEYFSETQRNKGNFPGRFSGRQFSNSRSEMNVSTLELGDSALYLCASSPTGGDDEQFFGPGTRLTVL.